This T cell receptor (beta chain) was profiled in a study of glioma-infiltrating T cells after dendritic cell vaccination. CDR1 is GTSNPN, CDR2 SVGIG, per germline (reference sequence). Trimming stripped 2 bases from V and 3 bases from J, with 5 bases between. The CDR3 is 12 amino acids. Noted time point: after dendritic cell vaccination, including at tumor progression/relapse. PBMC sampling occurred before vaccination, two weeks after the third dose, and at progression. The assay was immunoSEQ multiplex PCR, and TCRdb's table has in-frame clones only and misses some. This sample carries 50,000 to 60,000 clones, approximately 83% of them seen once, and the ten largest clones take around 14%.

This sequence was found in a human donor with glioblastoma. The chain employs TRBV30 and TRBJ1-3, with D unclear. The sequencing here drew on blood, taken after dendritic cell vaccination. The CDR3 DNA reads as TGTGCCTGGAGTTCAGGTGGAAACACCATATATTTT. Its translation is CAWSSGGNTIYF. Together with reference TRBV30 and TRBJ1-3, the CDR3 gives the full variable domain: SQTIHQWPATLVQPVGSPLSLECTVEGTSNPNLYWYRQAAGRGLQLLFYSVGIGQISSEVPQNLSASRPQDRQFILSSKKLLLSDSGFYLCAWSSGGNTIYFGEGSWLTVV.